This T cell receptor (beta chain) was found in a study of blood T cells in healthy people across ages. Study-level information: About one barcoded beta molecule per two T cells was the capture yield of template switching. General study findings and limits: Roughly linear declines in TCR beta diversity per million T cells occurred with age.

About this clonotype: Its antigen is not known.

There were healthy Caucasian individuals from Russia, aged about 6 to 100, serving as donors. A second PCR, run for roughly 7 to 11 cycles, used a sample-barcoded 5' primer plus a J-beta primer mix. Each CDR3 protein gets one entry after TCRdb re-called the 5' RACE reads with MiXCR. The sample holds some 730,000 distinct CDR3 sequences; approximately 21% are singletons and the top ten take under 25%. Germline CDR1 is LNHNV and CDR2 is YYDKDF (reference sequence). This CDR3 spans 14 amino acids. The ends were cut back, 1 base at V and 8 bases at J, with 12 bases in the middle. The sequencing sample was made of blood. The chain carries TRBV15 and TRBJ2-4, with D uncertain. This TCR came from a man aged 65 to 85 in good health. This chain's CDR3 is CATSRGSRVDIQYF. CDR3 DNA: TGTGCCACCAGCAGAGGGAGTAGAGTTGACATTCAGTACTTC.